This section outlines one T cell receptor (beta chain) sequence together with its context. In the original analysis: Estimated nucleated cell counts came from reference gene primer amplification. Clones were sequenced by immunoSEQ multiplex PCR, and TCRdb holds only the in-frame ones, with some missing. The V and J calls and the clone size are those of that table, but D and trimming were determined from the DNA. The sample carries 300,000 to 400,000 clones, 80% to 90% recorded once. This specimen belongs to a study of blood T cell repertoires in COVID-19. Study-level background: COVID-19 samples, acute and convalescent, were from the United States, Italy and Spain. Sources were T cells, B-cell-depleted T cells, or PBMCs; the material itself was cDNA or gDNA.

Looked up from germline, CDR1 is SGHTA and CDR2 is FQGNSA. Trimming left V 0 bases short and J 4 bases short, with 27 bases between. The CDR3 is 20 residues long. Sequences were obtained from peripheral blood. V gene TRBV7-2 combines with J gene TRBJ1-2; possibly TRBD1 for D (5 bases). This TCR was sampled from a man aged 30-40 years with COVID-19, enrolled during active disease. The CDR3 DNA reads TGTGCCAGCAGCTTAGCGCGGGTCGGCTCGACAACGTTCGGGGGCTATGGCTACACCTTC. Its translation: CASSLARVGSTTFGGYGYTF.